These 16 T cell receptor beta chains were all obtained from the same sample, sequenced in a study of control samples from healthy donors and cancer patients. Some clones are missing from TCRdb's copy, which holds only in-frame ones; the method was immunoSEQ multiplex PCR. This table holds about 140,000 clones, around 94% found once. Sequenced input: blood. These receptors were obtained from a man aged 40-55 years in good health.

The chain links TRBV4-3 to TRBJ2-2; TRBD2 matches 7 bases. CDR1 is LGHNA, CDR2 YSLEER, per germline. The CDR3 covers 18 residues. With V trimmed by 0 bases and J by 0 bases, 7 bases remained unmatched. The CDR3 bases are TGCGCCAGCAGCCAAGATAATTGGGGGGGGACGAACACCGGGGAGCTGTTTTTT. This sequence encodes CASSQDNWGGTNTGELFF.

V gene TRBV28 combines with J gene TRBJ1-2, with TRBD1 as a possible D gene (6 bases). Trimming took 1 base from V and 3 from J, leaving 18 bases between them. Germline CDR1 MDHEN, CDR2 SYDVKM. The CDR3 has 17 residues. The chain's CDR3 is CASSLFLQEQGHYGYTF. The CDR3 nucleotides read TGTGCCAGCAGTTTATTCCTTCAAGAACAGGGCCACTATGGCTACACCTTC.

J is TRBJ2-3 and V is TRBV10-1; no firm D call. V lost 3 bases and J lost 3, with 16 bases in between. The CDR3 has 16 amino acids. Germline loops: CDR1 WNHNN, CDR2 SYGVQD (reference sequence). The CDR3 is CASSEVVTGPTDTQYF. DNA for the CDR3: TGCGCCAGCAGTGAAGTGGTTACCGGACCAACAGATACGCAGTATTTT.

The V gene is TRBV30, the J gene TRBJ1-5; no definite D call. The germline gives CDR1 GTSNPN, CDR2 SVGIG (reference sequence). The CDR3 is 14 residues long. Trimming removed 0 bases from V and 6 bases from J, with 12 bases in between. The CDR3 bases are TGTGCCTGGAGTGTACCTAGGGCAGGTCAGCCCCAGCATTTT. It is translated as CAWSVPRAGQPQHF.

The rearrangement links TRBV28 to TRBJ2-2, with D possibly matching TRBD1 (6 bases). The CDR3 has 14 residues. Germline CDR1 is MDHEN and CDR2 is SYDVKM. The V gene lost 10 bases and the J gene lost 5 bases, with 17 bases spanning the gap. CDR3: CATPDTRGTGELFF. As DNA, the CDR3 is TGTGCCACCCCGGACACGAGGGGGACCGGGGAGCTGTTTTTT.

Here the CDR3 reads CASSESHISYEQYF. The CDR3, as DNA: TGTGCCAGCAGTGAATCGCACATCTCCTACGAGCAGTACTTC. The chain uses TRBV2 and TRBJ2-7; D unclear. CDR3 size: 14 residues. The germline gives CDR1 SNHLY, CDR2 FYNNEI. The V end was cut by 2 bases, the J end by 0 bases, with 8 bases between.

A few counts support this clone. This chain joins TRBV19 and TRBJ1-5; D not certain. Germline CDR1 reads LNHDA; CDR2 reads SQIVND (reference sequence). V lost 10 bases and J 4 bases, leaving 14 bases between the germline ends. This CDR3 has 13 residues. The CDR3, as DNA: TGTGCCACCGCACCGTTGACTAATCAGCCCCAGCATTTT. Translating gives CATAPLTNQPQHF. Full variable domain (outside the CDR3, taken from reference TRBV19 and TRBJ1-5): DGGITQSPKYLFRKEGQNVTLSCEQNLNHDAMYWYRQDPGQGLRLIYYSQIVNDFQKGDIAEGYSVSREKKESFPLTVTSAQKNPTAFYLCATAPLTNQPQHFGDGTRLSIL.

The chain couples TRBV6-6 to TRBJ1-2, with a possible D match to TRBD1 (5 bases). The CDR3 runs to 13 residues. Trimming cost V 11 bases and J 6 bases, with 19 bases left between them. CDR1 is MNHNY, CDR2 SVGAGI, per germline (reference sequence). The CDR3 here is CAGGSRGDDGYTF. In nucleotides, the CDR3 is TGTGCCGGAGGTTCTCGGGGGGATGATGGCTACACCTTC.

The chain links TRBV10-1 to TRBJ2-1; D is possibly TRBD1 or TRBD2 (5 bases each). The germline CDR1 and CDR2 sequences are WNHNN and SYGVQD (reference sequence). The CDR3 runs to 15 residues. Trimming left V 6 bases short and J 6 bases short, with 18 bases between. Here the CDR3 DNA reads TGCGCCAGCAGCGACCGAGGGGTGACCGTCAATGAGCAGTTCTTC. The encoded protein is CASSDRGVTVNEQFF.

The V gene is TRBV12-3 or TRBV12-4, the J gene TRBJ1-1; D unclear. The CDR3 has 12 residues. V dropped 8 bases and J dropped 4 bases, with 11 bases sitting between them. In DNA form, the CDR3 reads TGTGCCAGCCATCGGGAGGGCACTGAAGCTTTCTTT. The encoded protein is CASHREGTEAFF.

The chain joins TRBV6-5 to TRBJ2-1, with 7 bases matching TRBD2. V shed 7 bases, J shed 2 bases, and the junction held 5 bases outside the gene matches. The CDR3 runs 14 residues. Germline V CDR1 and CDR2: MNHEY, SVGAGI. The CDR3 here is CASKTGTTYNEQFF. CDR3 sequence (DNA): TGTGCCAGCAAAACCGGGACTACCTACAATGAGCAGTTCTTC.

The chain is built from TRBV5-1 and TRBJ1-1; TRBD1 is a possible D gene (5 bases). The CDR3 has 13 residues. In germline, CDR1 is SGHRS, CDR2 YFSETQ. V was shortened by 4 bases and J by 1 base, with 8 bases between the two germline ends. CDR3 loop: CASSPGTNTEAFF. The CDR3 region has the DNA TGCGCCAGCAGCCCAGGGACGAACACTGAAGCTTTCTTT. The full variable domain, in which reference TRBV5-1 and TRBJ1-1 provide the parts outside the CDR3, is KAGVTQTPRYLIKTRGQQVTLSCSPISGHRSVSWYQQTPGQGLQFLFEYFSETQRNKGNFPGRFSGRQFSNSRSEMNVSTLELGDSALYLCASSPGTNTEAFFGQGTRLTVV.

V gene TRBV7-8 combines with J gene TRBJ1-2; 8 nucleotides agree with TRBD1. V shed 5 bases and J 0 bases; nucleotides not matched to a gene: 5. Per germline, CDR1 SGHVS and CDR2 FQNEAQ. CDR3 length: 15 amino acids. The CDR3: CASSQDRGPNYGYTF. As DNA, the CDR3 is TGTGCCAGCAGCCAAGACAGGGGACCTAACTATGGCTACACCTTC.

The chain links TRBV7-6 to TRBJ2-3; the D is unclear. V shed 4 bases and J shed 0 bases, with 11 bases lying between them. Germline lookup yields CDR1 SGHVS and CDR2 FNYEAQ. The CDR3 has 15 amino acids. The CDR3 bases are TGTGCCAGCAGCTCCCTTGGCCCTAGCACAGATACGCAGTATTTT. This translates into CASSSLGPSTDTQYF. Full variable domain (missing parts from reference TRBV7-6 and TRBJ2-3): GAGVSQSPRYKVTKRGQDVALRCDPISGHVSLYWYRQALGQGPEFLTYFNYEAQQDKSGLPNDRFSAERPEGSISTLTIQRTEQRDSAMYRCASSSLGPSTDTQYFGPGTRLTVL.

This clone showed up just once. This sequence joins TRBV7-9 and TRBJ2-7, with 7 nucleotides matching TRBD1. The CDR3 has 12 residues. Germline V gives CDR1 SEHNR, CDR2 FQNEAQ (reference sequence). J gave up 6 bases and V 5 bases, and 4 bases lay outside the gene matches. CDR3 in DNA: TGTGCCAGCAGCGGTGACAGGGTCGAGCAGTACTTC. Translated, it gives CASSGDRVEQYF. The full variable domain, in which reference TRBV7-9 and TRBJ2-7 provide the parts outside the CDR3, is DTGVSQNPRHKITKRGQNVTFRCDPISEHNRLYWYRQTLGQGPEFLTYFQNEAQLEKSRLLSDRFSAERPKGSFSTLEIQRTEQGDSAMYLCASSGDRVEQYFGPGTRLTVT.

This sequence joins TRBV9 and TRBJ2-3, with D perhaps TRBD2 (6 bases). This CDR3 is 17 amino acids long. V lost 4 bases, J lost 2 bases, and 20 bases lay in between. Germline CDR1 SGDLS, CDR2 YYNGEE. CDR3: CASSLHPDYRITDTQYF. CDR3 nucleotides: TGTGCCAGCAGCCTTCACCCGGACTACAGGATCACAGATACGCAGTATTTT. Based on the CDR3 plus reference TRBV9 and TRBJ2-3, the full variable domain is DSGVTQTPKHLITATGQRVTLRCSPRSGDLSVYWYQQSLDQGLQFLIQYYNGEERAKGNILERFSAQQFPDLHSELNLSSLELGDSALYFCASSLHPDYRITDTQYFGPGTRLTVL.